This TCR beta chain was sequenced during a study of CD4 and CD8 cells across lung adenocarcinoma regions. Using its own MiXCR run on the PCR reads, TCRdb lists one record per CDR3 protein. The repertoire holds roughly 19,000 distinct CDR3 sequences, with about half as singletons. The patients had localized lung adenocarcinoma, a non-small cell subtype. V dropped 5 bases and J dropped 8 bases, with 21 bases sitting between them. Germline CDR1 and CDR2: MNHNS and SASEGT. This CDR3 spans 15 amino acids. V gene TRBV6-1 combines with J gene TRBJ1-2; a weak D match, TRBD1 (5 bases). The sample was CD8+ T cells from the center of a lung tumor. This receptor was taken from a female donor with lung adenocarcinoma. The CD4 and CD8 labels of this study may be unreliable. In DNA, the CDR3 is TGTGCCAGCAGTCAACGTCCCGACGGGGGGGAGGGCTACACCTTC. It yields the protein CASSQRPDGGEGYTF.